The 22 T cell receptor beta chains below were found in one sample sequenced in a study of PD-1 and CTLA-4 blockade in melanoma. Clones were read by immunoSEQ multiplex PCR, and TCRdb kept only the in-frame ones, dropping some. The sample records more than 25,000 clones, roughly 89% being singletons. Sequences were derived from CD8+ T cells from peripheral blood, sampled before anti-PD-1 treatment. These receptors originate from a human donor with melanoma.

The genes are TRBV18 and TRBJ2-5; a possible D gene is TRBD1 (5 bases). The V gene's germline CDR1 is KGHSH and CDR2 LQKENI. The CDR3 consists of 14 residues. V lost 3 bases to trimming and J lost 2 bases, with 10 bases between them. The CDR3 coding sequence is TGTGCCAGCTCACCCGCAGGGTTTCAAGAGACCCAGTACTTC. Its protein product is CASSPAGFQETQYF.

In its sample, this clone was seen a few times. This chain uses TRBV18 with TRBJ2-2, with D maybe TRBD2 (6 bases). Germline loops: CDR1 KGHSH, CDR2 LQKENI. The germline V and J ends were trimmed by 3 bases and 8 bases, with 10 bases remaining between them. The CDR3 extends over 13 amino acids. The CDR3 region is CASSPRLDGELFF. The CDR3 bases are TGTGCCAGCTCACCCCGACTAGATGGGGAGCTGTTTTTT.

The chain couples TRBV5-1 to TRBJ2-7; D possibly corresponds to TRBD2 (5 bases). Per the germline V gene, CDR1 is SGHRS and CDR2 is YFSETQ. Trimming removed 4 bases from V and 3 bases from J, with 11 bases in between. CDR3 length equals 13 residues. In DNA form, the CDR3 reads TGCGCCAGCAGCCCCTCGGAGGACTACGAGCAGTACTTC. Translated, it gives CASSPSEDYEQYF.

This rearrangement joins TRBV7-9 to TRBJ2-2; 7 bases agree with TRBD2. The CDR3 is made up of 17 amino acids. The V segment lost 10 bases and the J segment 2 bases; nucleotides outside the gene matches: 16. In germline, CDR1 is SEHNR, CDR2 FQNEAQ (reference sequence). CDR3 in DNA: TGTGCCACCAGTTCCCAGCGGGGCCAGGGTAACACCGGGGAGCTGTTTTTT. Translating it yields CATSSQRGQGNTGELFF.

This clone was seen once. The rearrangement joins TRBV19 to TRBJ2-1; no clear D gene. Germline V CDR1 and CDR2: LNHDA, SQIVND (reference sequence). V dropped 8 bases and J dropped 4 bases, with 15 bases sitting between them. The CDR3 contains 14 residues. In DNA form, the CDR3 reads TGTGCCAGTGAGGCCCCTGGCCGGTACAATGAGCAGTTCTTC. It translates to CASEAPGRYNEQFF.

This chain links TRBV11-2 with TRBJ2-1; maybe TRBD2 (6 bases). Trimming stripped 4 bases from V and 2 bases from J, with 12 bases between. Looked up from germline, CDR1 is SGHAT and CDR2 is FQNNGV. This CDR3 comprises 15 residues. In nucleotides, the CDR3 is TGTGCCAGCAGCTCCCAGGCGGGGCCCTACAATGAGCAGTTCTTC. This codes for CASSSQAGPYNEQFF.

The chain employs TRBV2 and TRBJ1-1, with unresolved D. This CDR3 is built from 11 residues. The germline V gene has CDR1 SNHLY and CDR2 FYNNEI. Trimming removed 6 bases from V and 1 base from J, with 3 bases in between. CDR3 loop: CASRANTEAFF. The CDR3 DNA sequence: TGTGCCAGCAGGGCGAACACTGAAGCTTTCTTT.

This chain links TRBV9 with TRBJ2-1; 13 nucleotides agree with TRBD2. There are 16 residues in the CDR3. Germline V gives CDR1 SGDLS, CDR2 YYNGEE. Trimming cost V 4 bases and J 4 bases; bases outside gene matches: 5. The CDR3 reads CASSLGLAGEYNEQFF. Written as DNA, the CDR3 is TGTGCCAGCAGCCTAGGACTAGCGGGAGAGTACAATGAGCAGTTCTTC.

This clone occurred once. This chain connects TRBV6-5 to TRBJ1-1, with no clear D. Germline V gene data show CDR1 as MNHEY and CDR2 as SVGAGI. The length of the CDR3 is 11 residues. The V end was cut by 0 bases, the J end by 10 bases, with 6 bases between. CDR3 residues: CASSYSGAAFF. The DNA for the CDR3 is TGTGCCAGCAGTTACTCCGGCGCAGCTTTCTTT.

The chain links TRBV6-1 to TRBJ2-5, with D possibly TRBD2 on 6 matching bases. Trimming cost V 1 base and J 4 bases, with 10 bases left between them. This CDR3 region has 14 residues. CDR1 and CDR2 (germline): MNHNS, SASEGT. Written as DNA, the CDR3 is TGTGCCAGCAGTGAAGGTGGAGGGATAGAGACCCAGTACTTC. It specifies CASSEGGGIETQYF.

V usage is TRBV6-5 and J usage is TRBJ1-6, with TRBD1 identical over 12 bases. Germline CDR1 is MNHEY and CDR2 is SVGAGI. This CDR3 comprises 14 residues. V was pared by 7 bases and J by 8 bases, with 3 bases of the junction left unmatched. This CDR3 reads CASTGTGGDSPLHF. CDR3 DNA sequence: TGTGCCAGCACCGGGACAGGGGGCGATTCACCCCTCCACTTT.

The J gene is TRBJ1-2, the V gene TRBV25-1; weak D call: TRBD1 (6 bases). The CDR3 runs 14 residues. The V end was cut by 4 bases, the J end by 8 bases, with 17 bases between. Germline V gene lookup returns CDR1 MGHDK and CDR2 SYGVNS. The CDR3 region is CASSGKTGGKGYTF. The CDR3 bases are TGTGCCAGCAGTGGCAAAACCGGGGGCAAGGGCTACACCTTC.

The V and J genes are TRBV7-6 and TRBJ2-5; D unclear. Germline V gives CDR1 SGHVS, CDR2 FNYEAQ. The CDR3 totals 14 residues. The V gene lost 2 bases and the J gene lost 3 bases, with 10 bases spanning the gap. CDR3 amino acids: CASSLQGVEETQYF. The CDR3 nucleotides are TGTGCCAGCAGCTTACAAGGCGTCGAAGAGACCCAGTACTTC.

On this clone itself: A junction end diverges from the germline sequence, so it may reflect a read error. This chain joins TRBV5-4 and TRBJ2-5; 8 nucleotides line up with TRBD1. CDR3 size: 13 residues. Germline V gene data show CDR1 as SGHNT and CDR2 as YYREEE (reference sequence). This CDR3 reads CASGRQGRRGRNF. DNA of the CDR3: TGTGCCAGCGGACGACAGGGGCGCAGGGGACGGAACTTC. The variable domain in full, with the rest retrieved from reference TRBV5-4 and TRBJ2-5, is ETGVTQSPTHLIKTRGQQVTLRCSSQSGHNTVSWYQQALGQGPQFIFQYYREEENGRGNFPPRFSGLQFPNYSSELNVNALELDDSALYLCASGRQGRRGRNFGPGTRLLVL.

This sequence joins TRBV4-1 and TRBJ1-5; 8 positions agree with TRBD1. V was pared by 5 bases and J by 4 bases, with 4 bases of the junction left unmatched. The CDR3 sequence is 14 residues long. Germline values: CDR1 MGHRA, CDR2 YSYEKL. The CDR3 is CASSSDRENQPQHF. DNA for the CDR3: TGCGCCAGCAGCTCGGACAGGGAAAATCAGCCCCAGCATTTT.

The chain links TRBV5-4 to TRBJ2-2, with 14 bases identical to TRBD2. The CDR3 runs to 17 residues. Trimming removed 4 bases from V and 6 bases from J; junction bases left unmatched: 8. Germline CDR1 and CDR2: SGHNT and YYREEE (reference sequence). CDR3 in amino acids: CASSGGLAGASPGELFF. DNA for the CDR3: TGTGCCAGCAGCGGGGGACTAGCGGGGGCTTCGCCCGGGGAGCTGTTTTTT.

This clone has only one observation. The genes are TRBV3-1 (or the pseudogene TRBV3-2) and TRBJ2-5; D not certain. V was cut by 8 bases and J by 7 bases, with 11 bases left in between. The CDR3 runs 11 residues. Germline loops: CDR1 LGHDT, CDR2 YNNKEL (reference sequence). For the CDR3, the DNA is TGTGCCAGCGTCGATATCGGGACCCAGTACTTC. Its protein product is CASVDIGTQYF.

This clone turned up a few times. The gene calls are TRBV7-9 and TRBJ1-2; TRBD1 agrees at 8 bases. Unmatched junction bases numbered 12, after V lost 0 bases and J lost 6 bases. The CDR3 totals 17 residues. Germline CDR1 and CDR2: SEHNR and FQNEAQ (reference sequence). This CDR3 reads CASSLANLPGGGHGYTF. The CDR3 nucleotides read TGTGCCAGCAGCTTAGCGAATTTACCAGGGGGCGGTCATGGCTACACCTTC.

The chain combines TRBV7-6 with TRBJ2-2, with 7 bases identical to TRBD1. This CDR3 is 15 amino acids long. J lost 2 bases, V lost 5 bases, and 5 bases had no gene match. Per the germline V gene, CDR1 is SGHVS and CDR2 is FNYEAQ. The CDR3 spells CASSPGTANTGELFF. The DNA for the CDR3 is TGTGCCAGCAGCCCCGGGACAGCTAACACCGGGGAGCTGTTTTTT.

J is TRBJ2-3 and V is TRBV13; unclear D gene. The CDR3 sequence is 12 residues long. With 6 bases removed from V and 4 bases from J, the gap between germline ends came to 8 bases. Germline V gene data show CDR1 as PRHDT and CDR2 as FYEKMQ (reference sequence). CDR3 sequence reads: CASRSDPDTQYF. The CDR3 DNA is TGTGCCAGCAGGTCGGACCCAGATACGCAGTATTTT.

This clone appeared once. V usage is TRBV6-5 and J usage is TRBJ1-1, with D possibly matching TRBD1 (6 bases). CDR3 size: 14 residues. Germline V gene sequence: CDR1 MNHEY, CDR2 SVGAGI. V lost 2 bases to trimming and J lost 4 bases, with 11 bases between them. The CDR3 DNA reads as TGTGCCAGCAGTTACGAACAGGGTGGCACTGAAGCTTTCTTT. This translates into CASSYEQGGTEAFF.

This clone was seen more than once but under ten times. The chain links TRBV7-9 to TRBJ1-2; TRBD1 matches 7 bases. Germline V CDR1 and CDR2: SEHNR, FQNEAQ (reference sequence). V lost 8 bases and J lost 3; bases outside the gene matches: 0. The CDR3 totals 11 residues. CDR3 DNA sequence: TGTGCCAGCCAGGGGGACTATGGCTACACCTTC. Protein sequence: CASQGDYGYTF.